Listed below are T cell receptor beta chains from one sample, sequenced in a study of neoadjuvant anti-PD-1 for oral cavity cancer. The repertoire was sequenced with immunoSEQ multiplex PCR; TCRdb's copy has only in-frame clones and lacks some. The table includes around 67,000 clones, roughly 90% detected once. The source material was PBMCs, sampled after nivolumab (anti-PD-1) treatment. These receptors all come from a person between 40 and 85 years old with oral cavity squamous cell carcinoma. Each CDR3 is given with its conserved first and last residue. Each record gives: CDR3 protein, clone size, V gene. Clone sizes are given selectively: once, few, many, or a class where the clone is expanded.

CASSLRGSTDTQYF	.	TRBV27
CASSDTTSGNTIYF	.	TRBV2
CASSFLAGTNEKLFF	.	TRBV5-1
CASSLGQGGTDTQYF	.	TRBV5-1
CASSQPGQGHNEQFF	.	TRBV10-2
CASSTQGTSFHEQYF	.	TRBV27
CSATPSREQYF	few	TRBV20-1
CASSITNLKQPQHF	.	TRBV19
CSAGQGEGYTF	.	TRBV29-1
CASSFMGLGGEKLFF	.	TRBV4-1
CASRSGGAPNDKQFF	.	TRBV25-1
CASSQVTDTQYF	.	TRBV7-3
CASSARRLNTEAFF	.	TRBV7-8
CSVKAGGTDTQYF	once	TRBV29-1
CASSILRGEAFF	.	TRBV7-9
CASSTDLEDTQYF	once	TRBV5-4
CASRDSLGPQHF	.	TRBV2